The clone carrying this T cell receptor beta chain was observed a handful of times. Its antigen is not identified. These data originate in a study of cytomegalovirus exposure and HLA in healthy donors. Findings and caveats of the study: Some V segments (TRBV6-2 and TRBV6-3 among them) were excluded as indistinguishable. Presence/absence analyses rested on an assumption that sequencing depth was roughly uniform across donors. Many donors shared some public TCRs, even though most TCR sequences were rare.

The PCR made use of 60 Vbeta and 13 Jbeta primers. Produced via immunoSEQ multiplex PCR; TCRdb's table is partial and in-frame only. The data show about 150,000 clones, around 80% seen once. This CDR3 is built from 16 residues. Per the germline V gene, CDR1 is MRHNA and CDR2 is SNTAGT. Germline trimming cut 5 bases from V and 2 bases from J; bases unmatched to any gene: 9. Sequences were obtained from PBMCs. The V and J genes are TRBV6-4 and TRBJ1-2; 9 positions agree with TRBD1. The receptor was isolated from a male donor in good health and CMV-seronegative. In nucleotides, the CDR3 is TGTGCCAGCAGTCAATCTCCGGGACAGGGAAACTATGGCTACACCTTC. Encoded protein: CASSQSPGQGNYGYTF.